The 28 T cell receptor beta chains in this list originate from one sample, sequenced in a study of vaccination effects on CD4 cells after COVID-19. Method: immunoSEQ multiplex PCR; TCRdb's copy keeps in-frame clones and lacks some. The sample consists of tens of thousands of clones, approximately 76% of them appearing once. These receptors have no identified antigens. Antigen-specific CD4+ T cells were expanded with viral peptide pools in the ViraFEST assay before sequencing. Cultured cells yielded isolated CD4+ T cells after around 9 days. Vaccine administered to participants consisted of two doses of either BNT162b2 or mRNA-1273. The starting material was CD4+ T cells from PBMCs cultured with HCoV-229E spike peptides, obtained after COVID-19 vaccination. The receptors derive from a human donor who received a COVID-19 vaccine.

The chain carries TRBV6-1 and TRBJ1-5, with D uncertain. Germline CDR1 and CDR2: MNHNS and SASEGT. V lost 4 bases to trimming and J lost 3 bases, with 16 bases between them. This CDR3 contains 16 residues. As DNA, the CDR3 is TGTGCCAGCAGTGGAGGTTTAGGGATAGCCAATCAGCCCCAGCATTTT. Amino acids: CASSGGLGIANQPQHF.

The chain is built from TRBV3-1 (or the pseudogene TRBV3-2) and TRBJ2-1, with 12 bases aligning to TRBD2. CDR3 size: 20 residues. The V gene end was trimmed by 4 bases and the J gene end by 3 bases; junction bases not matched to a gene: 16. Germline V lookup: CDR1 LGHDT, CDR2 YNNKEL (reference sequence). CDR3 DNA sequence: TGTGCCAGCAGCCCCGGGACCACTAGCGGGAGGCTGAAAAACTACAATGAGCAGTTCTTC. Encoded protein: CASSPGTTSGRLKNYNEQFF.

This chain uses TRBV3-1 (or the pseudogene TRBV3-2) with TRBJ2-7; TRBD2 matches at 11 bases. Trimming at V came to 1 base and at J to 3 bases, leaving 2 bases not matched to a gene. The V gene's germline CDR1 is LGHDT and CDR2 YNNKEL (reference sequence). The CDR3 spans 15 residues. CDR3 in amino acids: CASSQALAGGYEQYF. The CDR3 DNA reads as TGTGCCAGCAGCCAAGCTCTAGCGGGAGGCTACGAGCAGTACTTC.

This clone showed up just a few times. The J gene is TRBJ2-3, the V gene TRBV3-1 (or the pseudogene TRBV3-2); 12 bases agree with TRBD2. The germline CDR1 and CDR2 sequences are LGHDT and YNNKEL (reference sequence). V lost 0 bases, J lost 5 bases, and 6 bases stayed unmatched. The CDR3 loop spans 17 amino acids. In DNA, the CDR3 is TGTGCCAGCAGCCAAGACCCTAGCGGGGGGGCCCAAGATACGCAGTATTTT. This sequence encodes CASSQDPSGGAQDTQYF.

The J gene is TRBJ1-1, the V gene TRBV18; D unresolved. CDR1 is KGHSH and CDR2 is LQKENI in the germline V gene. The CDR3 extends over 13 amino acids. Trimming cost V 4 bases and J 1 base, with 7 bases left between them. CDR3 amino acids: CASSLTGNTEAFF. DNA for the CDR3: TGTGCCAGCTCACTTACGGGGAACACTGAAGCTTTCTTT.

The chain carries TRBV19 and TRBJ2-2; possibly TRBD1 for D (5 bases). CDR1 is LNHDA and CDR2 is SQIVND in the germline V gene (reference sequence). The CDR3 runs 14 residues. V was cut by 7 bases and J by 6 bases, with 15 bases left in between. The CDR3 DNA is TGTGCCAGTAACATCGACAGAGCTTCCGGGGAGCTGTTTTTT. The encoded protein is CASNIDRASGELFF.

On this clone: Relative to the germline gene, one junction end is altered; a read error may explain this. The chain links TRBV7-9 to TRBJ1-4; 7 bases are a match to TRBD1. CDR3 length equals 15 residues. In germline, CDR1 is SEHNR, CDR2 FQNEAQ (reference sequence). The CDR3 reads CASTLTDRVGEKLFF. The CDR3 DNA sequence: TGTGCCAGCACCTTAACAGACAGGGTTGGAGAAAAACTGTTTTTT.

The CDR3 DNA follows: TGCGCCAGCAGAGGAGCGGGGACTAGCACAGATACGCAGTATTTT. Protein sequence: CASRGAGTSTDTQYF. This chain links TRBV5-1 with TRBJ2-3; 7 bases agree with TRBD2. The CDR3 consists of 15 residues. With V trimmed by 5 bases and J by 0 bases, 6 bases remained unmatched. Germline lookup yields CDR1 SGHRS and CDR2 YFSETQ.

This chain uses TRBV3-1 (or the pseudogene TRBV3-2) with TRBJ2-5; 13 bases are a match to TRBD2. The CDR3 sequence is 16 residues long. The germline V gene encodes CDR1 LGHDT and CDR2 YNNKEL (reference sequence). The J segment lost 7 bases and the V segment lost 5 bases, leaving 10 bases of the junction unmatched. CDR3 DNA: TGTGCCAGCAGCAAGACTAGCGGGAGGCCCGGTGGGACCCAGTACTTC. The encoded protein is CASSKTSGRPGGTQYF.

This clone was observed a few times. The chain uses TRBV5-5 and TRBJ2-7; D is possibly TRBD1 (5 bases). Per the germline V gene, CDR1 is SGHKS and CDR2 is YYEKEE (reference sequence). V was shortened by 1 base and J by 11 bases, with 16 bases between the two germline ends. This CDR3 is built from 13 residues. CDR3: CASSLTGSLGKYF. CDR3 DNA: TGTGCCAGCAGCTTGACAGGTTCCCTGGGGAAGTACTTC.

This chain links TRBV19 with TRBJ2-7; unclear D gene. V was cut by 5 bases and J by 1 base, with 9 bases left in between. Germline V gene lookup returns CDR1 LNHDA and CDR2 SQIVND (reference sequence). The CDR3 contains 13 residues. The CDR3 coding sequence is TGTGCCAGTAGTTACCTGGAGTCCTACGAGCAGTACTTC. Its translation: CASSYLESYEQYF.

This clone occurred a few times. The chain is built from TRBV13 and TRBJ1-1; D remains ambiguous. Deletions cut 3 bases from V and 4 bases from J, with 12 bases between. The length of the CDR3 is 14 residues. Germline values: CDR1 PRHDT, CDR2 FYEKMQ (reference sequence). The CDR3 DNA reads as TGTGCCAGCAGCTTGGACCGGGTGAGCACTGAAGCTTTCTTT. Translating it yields CASSLDRVSTEAFF. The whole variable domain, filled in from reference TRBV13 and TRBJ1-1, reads AAGVIQSPRHLIKEKRETATLKCYPIPRHDTVYWYQQGPGQDPQFLISFYEKMQSDKGSIPDRFSAQQFSDYHSELNMSSLELGDSALYFCASSLDRVSTEAFFGQGTRLTVV.

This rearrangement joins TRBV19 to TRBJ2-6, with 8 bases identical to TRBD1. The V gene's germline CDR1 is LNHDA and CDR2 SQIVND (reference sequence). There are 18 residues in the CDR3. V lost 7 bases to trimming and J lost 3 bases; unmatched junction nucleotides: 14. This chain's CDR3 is CASMGRGRTSFGANVLTF. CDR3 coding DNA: TGTGCCAGTATGGGCAGGGGGCGTACCTCTTTTGGGGCCAACGTCCTGACTTTC.

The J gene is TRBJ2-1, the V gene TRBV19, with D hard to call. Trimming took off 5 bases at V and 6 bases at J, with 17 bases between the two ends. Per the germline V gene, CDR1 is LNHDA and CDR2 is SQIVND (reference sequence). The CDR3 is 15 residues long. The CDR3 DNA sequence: TGTGCCAGTAGTGACCCCCTGAGAAGAGGCAATGAGCAGTTCTTC. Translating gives CASSDPLRRGNEQFF.

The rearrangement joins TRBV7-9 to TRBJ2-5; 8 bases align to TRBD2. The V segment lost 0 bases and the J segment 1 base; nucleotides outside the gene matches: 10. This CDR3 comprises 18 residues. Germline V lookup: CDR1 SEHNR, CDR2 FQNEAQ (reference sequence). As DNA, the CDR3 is TGTGCCAGCAGCTTAGCGCTGTTGACGGGGGGGATCCAAGAGACCCAGTACTTC. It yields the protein CASSLALLTGGIQETQYF.

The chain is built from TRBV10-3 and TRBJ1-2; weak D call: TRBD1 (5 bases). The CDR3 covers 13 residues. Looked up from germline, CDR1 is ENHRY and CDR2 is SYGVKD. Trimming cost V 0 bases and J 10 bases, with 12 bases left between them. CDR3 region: CAISESELGVYTF. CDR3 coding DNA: TGTGCCATCAGTGAGTCGGAATTGGGGGTCTACACCTTC.

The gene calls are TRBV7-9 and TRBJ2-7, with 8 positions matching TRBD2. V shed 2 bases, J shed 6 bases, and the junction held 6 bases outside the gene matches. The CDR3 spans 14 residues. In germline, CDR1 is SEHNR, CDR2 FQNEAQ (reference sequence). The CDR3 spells CASSLYGGGGEQYF. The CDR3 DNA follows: TGTGCCAGCAGCTTATACGGGGGGGGAGGCGAGCAGTACTTC.

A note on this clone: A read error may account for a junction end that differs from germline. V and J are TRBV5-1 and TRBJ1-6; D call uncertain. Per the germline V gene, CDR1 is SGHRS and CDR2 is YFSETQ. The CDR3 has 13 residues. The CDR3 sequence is CASSSLTDSPLRF. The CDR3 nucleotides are TGCGCCAGCAGCTCGCTCACAGACTCACCCCTCCGCTTT.

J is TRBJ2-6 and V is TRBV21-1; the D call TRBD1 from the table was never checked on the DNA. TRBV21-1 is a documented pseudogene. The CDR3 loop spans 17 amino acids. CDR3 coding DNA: TGTGCCAGCAGCAAAGGAAACAGGATCTCTGGGGCCAACGTCCTGACTTTC. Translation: CASSKGNRISGANVLTF.

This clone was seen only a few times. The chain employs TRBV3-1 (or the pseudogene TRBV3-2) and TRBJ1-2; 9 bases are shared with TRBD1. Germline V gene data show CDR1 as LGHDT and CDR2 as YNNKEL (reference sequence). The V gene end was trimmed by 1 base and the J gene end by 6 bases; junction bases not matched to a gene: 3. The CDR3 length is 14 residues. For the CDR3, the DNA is TGTGCCAGCAGCCAAGTGGGACAGGGAGATGGCTACACCTTC. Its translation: CASSQVGQGDGYTF.

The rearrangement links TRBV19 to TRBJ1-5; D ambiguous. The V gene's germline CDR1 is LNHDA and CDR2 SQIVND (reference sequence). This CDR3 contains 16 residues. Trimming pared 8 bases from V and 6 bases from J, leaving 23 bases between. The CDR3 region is CASSSLWISLSQPQHF. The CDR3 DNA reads TGTGCCAGTTCGTCTTTATGGATATCTCTAAGTCAGCCCCAGCATTTT.

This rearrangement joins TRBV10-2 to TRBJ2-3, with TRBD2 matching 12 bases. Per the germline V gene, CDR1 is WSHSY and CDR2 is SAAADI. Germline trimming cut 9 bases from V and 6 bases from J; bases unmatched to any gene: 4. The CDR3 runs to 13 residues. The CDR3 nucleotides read TGCGCCAGTTGCCTAGCGGGAGGGGATACGCAGTATTTT. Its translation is CASCLAGGDTQYF.

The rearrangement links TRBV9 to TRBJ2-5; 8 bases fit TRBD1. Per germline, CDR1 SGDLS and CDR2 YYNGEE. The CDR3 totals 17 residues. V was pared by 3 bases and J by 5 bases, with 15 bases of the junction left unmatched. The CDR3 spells CASSADQSPGGYETQYF. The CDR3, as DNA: TGTGCCAGCAGCGCCGATCAATCACCAGGGGGCTACGAGACCCAGTACTTC.

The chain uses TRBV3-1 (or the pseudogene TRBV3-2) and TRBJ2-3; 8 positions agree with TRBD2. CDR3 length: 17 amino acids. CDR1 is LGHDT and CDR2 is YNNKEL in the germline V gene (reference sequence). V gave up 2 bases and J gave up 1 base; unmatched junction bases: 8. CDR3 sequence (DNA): TGTGCCAGCAGCCAACTGTTAGCGGGGTTAGGCACAGATACGCAGTATTTT. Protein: CASSQLLAGLGTDTQYF.

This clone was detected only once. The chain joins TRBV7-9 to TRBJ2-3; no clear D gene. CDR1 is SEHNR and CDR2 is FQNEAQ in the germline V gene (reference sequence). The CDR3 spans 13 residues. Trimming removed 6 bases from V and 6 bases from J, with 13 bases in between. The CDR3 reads CASRPLLGDTQYF. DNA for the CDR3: TGTGCCAGCAGGCCACTTTTAGGGGATACGCAGTATTTT.

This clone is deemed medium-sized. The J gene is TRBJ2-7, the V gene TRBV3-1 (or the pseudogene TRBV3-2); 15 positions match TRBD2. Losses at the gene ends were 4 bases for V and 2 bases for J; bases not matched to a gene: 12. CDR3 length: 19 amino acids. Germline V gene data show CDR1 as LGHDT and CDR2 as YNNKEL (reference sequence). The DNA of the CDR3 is TGTGCCAGCAGCCGCAAGTCCCCGGGACTAGCGGGGGGTGCCTACGAGCAGTACTTC. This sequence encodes CASSRKSPGLAGGAYEQYF.

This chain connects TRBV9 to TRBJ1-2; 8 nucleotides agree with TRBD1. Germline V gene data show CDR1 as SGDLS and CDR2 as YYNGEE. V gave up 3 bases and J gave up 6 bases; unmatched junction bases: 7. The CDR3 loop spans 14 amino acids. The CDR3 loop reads CASSARQGRDGYTF. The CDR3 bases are TGTGCCAGCAGCGCCAGACAGGGGCGGGATGGCTACACCTTC.

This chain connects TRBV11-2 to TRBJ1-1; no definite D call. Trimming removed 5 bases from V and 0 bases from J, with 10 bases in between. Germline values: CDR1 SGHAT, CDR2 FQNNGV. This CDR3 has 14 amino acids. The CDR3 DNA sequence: TGTGCCAGCAGCCGTGACGGAATGAACACTGAAGCTTTCTTT. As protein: CASSRDGMNTEAFF.